This T cell receptor (beta chain) came from a study of regulatory dendritic cells for organ transplantation. Study-level background: Monocytes received vitamin D3 on days 0 and 4, IL-10 on day 4.

Points on this clone: What it binds is unknown.

Study outcomes and limitations: Naive CD4+ and CD8+ repertoires were highly diverse; memory CD8+ was most oligoclonal. Memory CD8+ clonal expansion seemed more limited with regulatory than mature dendritic cells.

TCRdb keeps only in-frame clones here, not all; method: immunoSEQ multiplex PCR. The repertoire holds roughly 11,000 clones, with around 92% as singletons. Germline V lookup: CDR1 SGHRS, CDR2 YFSETQ. This CDR3 spans 15 amino acids. V gave up 2 bases and J gave up 8 bases; unmatched junction bases: 6. Allogeneic regulatory or mature dendritic cells were co-cultured for about 5 days with CFSE-labeled sorted T cells at 1:10. Memory T cells were CD45RO+, naive were CD45RA+, sorted by FACS. Sequencing input: naive CD8+ T cells from blood cultured with dendritic cells. Indicated subset: CD45RA+ naive T cells. The chain links TRBV5-1 to TRBJ2-1, with TRBD1 matching 11 bases. This sequence originates from a human donor in good health. The DNA of the CDR3 is TGCGCCAGCAGCTTTAGGGACAGGGGGATCGATGAGCAGTTCTTC. Its protein product is CASSFRDRGIDEQFF. Based on the CDR3 plus reference TRBV5-1 and TRBJ2-1, the full variable domain is KAGVTQTPRYLIKTRGQQVTLSCSPISGHRSVSWYQQTPGQGLQFLFEYFSETQRNKGNFPGRFSGRQFSNSRSEMNVSTLELGDSALYLCASSFRDRGIDEQFFGPGTRLTVL.